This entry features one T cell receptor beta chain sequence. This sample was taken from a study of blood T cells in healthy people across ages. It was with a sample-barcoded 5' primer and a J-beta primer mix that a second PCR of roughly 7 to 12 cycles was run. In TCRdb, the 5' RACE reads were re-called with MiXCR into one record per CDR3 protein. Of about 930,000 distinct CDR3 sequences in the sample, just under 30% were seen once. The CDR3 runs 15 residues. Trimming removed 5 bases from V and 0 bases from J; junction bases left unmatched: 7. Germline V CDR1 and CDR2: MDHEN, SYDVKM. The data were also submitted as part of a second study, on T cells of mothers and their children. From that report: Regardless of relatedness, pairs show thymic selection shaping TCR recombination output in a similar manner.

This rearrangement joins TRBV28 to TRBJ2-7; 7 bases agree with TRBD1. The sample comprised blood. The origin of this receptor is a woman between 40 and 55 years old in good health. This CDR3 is CASSPWTGDSYEQYF. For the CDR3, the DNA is TGTGCCAGCAGTCCATGGACAGGTGACTCCTACGAGCAGTACTTC.